Listed here are 5 T cell receptor beta chains from one sample, sequenced in a study of response to subunit inactivated influenza vaccine (dated by TCRdb to the late 2010s). The method was RT-PCR. For sequencing, an Illumina HiSeq 2500 was employed. Starting from the raw public reads, TCRdb applied fastp trimming at Q25, assembled clones with MiXCR and retained in-frame beta chains. Each entry is one CDR3 protein sequence, shown with its most common DNA and genes. The sample table shows just under 550,000 distinct CDR3 sequences, and around 25% are seen once. In total, the top ten clones hold 2.8% of the sample. This same sample was also part of a study on T cells expressing NK-cell markers. The second investigation adds: 5'RACE template switching, by which a universal primer site and unique molecular identifiers were added, was used to make TCR beta cDNA libraries.

The material sequenced was CD4+ T cells sorted from PBMCs, taken 11 to 12 days after vaccination. The origin of the receptors is a man aged 50 or older who received an inactivated influenza vaccine. Donor details come from another sample of the same person, matched by shared clones.

The chain combines TRBV7-9 with TRBJ2-2, with D possibly matching TRBD2 (5 bases). The CDR3 is 12 amino acids. The germline V gene has CDR1 SEHNR and CDR2 FQNEAQ (reference sequence). The germline V and J ends were trimmed by 8 bases and 4 bases, with 8 bases remaining between them. Here the CDR3 reads CASRTFTGELFF. The CDR3 region has the DNA TGTGCCAGCCGGACTTTCACCGGGGAGCTGTTTTTT.

This clonotype was counted between two and nine times. The chain combines TRBV2 with TRBJ2-3; 10 nucleotides match TRBD1. This CDR3 region has 16 residues. Germline loops: CDR1 SNHLY, CDR2 FYNNEI. The ends lost 1 base at V and 5 bases at J; junction bases unmatched: 6. DNA for the CDR3: TGTGCCAGCAGTGAAGTAGGGACAGGGGCTGGAGATACGCAGTATTTT. This translates into CASSEVGTGAGDTQYF.

This clonotype was counted a few times. The chain employs TRBV7-8 and TRBJ1-5; 8 nucleotides match TRBD1. Germline CDR1 is SGHVS and CDR2 is FQNEAQ. V lost 4 bases and J lost 1; bases outside the gene matches: 3. The CDR3 consists of 15 residues. The DNA of the CDR3 is TGTGCCAGCAGCTCCAGGACAGGGAGCAATCAGCCCCAGCATTTT. Translation gives CASSSRTGSNQPQHF.

Only a few counts were recorded for this clonotype. The chain couples TRBV6-1 to TRBJ1-5; D uncertain. Germline loops: CDR1 MNHNS, CDR2 SASEGT. The CDR3 has 16 amino acids. Trimming pared 5 bases from V and 0 bases from J, leaving 14 bases between. The CDR3 sequence: CASSPAGHYSNQPQHF. DNA of the CDR3: TGTGCCAGCAGTCCCGCCGGCCATTATAGCAATCAGCCCCAGCATTTT.

This clonotype was picked up a small number of times. This chain connects TRBV5-1 to TRBJ2-1, with 8 bases lining up with TRBD1. After removal of 0 bases from V and 3 bases from J, the junction contained 5 bases not matched to a gene. Germline CDR1 SGHRS, CDR2 YFSETQ. CDR3 length: 16 residues. This CDR3 reads CASSLEGQDIYNEQFF. DNA of the CDR3: TGCGCCAGCAGCTTGGAGGGACAGGACATCTACAATGAGCAGTTCTTC.